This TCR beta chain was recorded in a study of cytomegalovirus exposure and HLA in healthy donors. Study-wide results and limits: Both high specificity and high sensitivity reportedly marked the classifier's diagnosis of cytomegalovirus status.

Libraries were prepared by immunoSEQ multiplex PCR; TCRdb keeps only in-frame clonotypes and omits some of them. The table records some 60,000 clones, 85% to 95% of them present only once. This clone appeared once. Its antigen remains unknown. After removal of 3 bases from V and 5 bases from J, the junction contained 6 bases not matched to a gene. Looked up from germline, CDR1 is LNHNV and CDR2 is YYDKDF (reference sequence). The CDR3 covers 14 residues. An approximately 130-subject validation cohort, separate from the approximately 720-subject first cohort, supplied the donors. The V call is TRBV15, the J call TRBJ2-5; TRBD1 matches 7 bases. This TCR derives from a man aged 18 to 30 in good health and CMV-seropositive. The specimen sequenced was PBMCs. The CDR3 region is CATSSRQGLETQYF. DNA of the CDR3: TGTGCCACCAGCAGTCGACAGGGCTTGGAGACCCAGTACTTC.